A single sample is the source of the 14 T cell receptor beta chains below, sequenced in a study of T-cell memory formation after mild COVID-19. TCRdb re-called the 5' RACE reads with MiXCR, one entry per CDR3 protein. The sample holds 450,000 or so distinct CDR3 sequences, roughly 25% seen once. Sequenced: PBMCs or a T cell subset sorted from them (not recorded which). Source of these receptors: an adult woman who had mild COVID-19 (a few samples of this study predate the infection). Cell type and time point are not known.

The chain joins TRBV11-2 to TRBJ1-6; TRBD1 matches 9 bases. The germline V gene encodes CDR1 SGHAT and CDR2 FQNNGV. Trimming took 5 bases from V and 8 from J; bases not matched to a gene: 7. The CDR3 is made up of 15 amino acids. CDR3 residues: CASSMDRGRDSPLHF. As DNA, the CDR3 is TGTGCCAGCAGCATGGACAGGGGAAGGGATTCACCCCTCCACTTT.

This clonotype was recorded many times. The gene calls are TRBV6-6 and TRBJ2-3, with D hard to call. The CDR3 extends over 11 amino acids. The V gene lost 6 bases and the J gene lost 2 bases, with 3 bases spanning the gap. Germline-derived CDR1 and CDR2 are MNHNY and SVGAGI (reference sequence). CDR3 protein: CASSNTDTQYF. The CDR3 DNA sequence: TGTGCCAGCAGCAACACAGATACGCAGTATTTT.

This chain joins TRBV20-1 and TRBJ1-5; D uncertain. There are 12 residues in the CDR3. Looked up from germline, CDR1 is DFQATT and CDR2 is SNEGSKA (reference sequence). The germline V and J ends were trimmed by 1 base and 5 bases, with 6 bases remaining between them. Here the CDR3 reads CSARVGDQPQHF. The CDR3 coding sequence is TGCAGTGCTAGAGTCGGCGATCAGCCCCAGCATTTT.

The chain joins TRBV2 to TRBJ2-7, with 9 bases fitting TRBD1. Trimming removed 6 bases from V and 6 bases from J; junction bases left unmatched: 6. Germline V gene sequence: CDR1 SNHLY, CDR2 FYNNEI. CDR3 length: 13 amino acids. This chain's CDR3 is CASSGTGSLEQYF. As DNA, the CDR3 is TGTGCCAGCAGCGGGACAGGGTCTCTCGAGCAGTACTTC.

This clonotype was detected a few times. The J gene is TRBJ1-1, the V gene TRBV10-3; a weak D match, TRBD1 (5 bases). This CDR3 region has 14 residues. CDR1 ENHRY and CDR2 SYGVKD come from the germline V gene. Trimming pared 3 bases from V and 6 bases from J, leaving 14 bases between. The CDR3 nucleotides read TGTGCCATCAGTGATGGGGCGAGTCGTGCTGAAGCTTTCTTT. This translates into CAISDGASRAEAFF.

This clonotype was found a few times. The genes are TRBV3-1 and TRBJ2-4; D possibly corresponds to TRBD2 (6 bases). With 6 bases removed from V and 12 bases from J, the gap between germline ends came to 21 bases. This CDR3 has 14 residues. CDR1 LGHDT and CDR2 YNNKEL come from the germline V gene (reference sequence). CDR3 amino acids: CASRPSVQGGTQYF. The CDR3 DNA reads TGTGCCAGCAGACCTTCAGTCCAGGGCGGGACTCAGTACTTC.

Ten or more counts support this clonotype. The chain employs TRBV7-9 and TRBJ2-2; D uncertain. The V end was cut by 4 bases, the J end by 6 bases, with 6 bases between. This CDR3 spans 12 amino acids. Germline values: CDR1 SEHNR, CDR2 FQNEAQ (reference sequence). The CDR3 spells CASSSTAGELFF. CDR3 nucleotide sequence: TGTGCCAGCAGCTCGACTGCCGGGGAGCTGTTTTTT.

V is TRBV4-1 and J is TRBJ1-1; D call uncertain. The germline V gene has CDR1 MGHRA and CDR2 YSYEKL. The ends were cut back, 0 bases at V and 4 bases at J, with 9 bases in the middle. There are 14 residues in the CDR3. CDR3 in DNA: TGCGCCAGCAGCCAAGAGTCGGGTTTCACTGAAGCTTTCTTT. Translated: CASSQESGFTEAFF.

This clonotype turned up a few times. This CDR3 reads CASGLGGLYNEQFF. CDR3 coding DNA: TGCGCCAGCGGATTGGGCGGCCTCTATAATGAGCAGTTCTTC. The rearrangement joins TRBV5-1 to TRBJ2-1; D uncertain. Trimming stripped 7 bases from V and 7 bases from J, with 18 bases between. CDR3 length: 14 residues. Per the germline V gene, CDR1 is SGHRS and CDR2 is YFSETQ.

At least ten counts were recorded for this clonotype. The chain uses TRBV5-1 and TRBJ2-3; TRBD2 aligns across 10 bases. This CDR3 has 16 residues. Trimming cost V 4 bases and J 3 bases; bases outside gene matches: 8. Germline V lookup: CDR1 SGHRS, CDR2 YFSETQ. CDR3 DNA: TGCGCCAGCAGCCTAACAAGCGGGAGGGGTACAGATACGCAGTATTTT. It specifies CASSLTSGRGTDTQYF.

This sequence joins TRBV11-3 and TRBJ1-1; D is perhaps TRBD1 (6 bases). The CDR3 covers 16 residues. V gave up 6 bases and J gave up 4 bases, with 21 bases separating them. Germline CDR1 reads SGHNT; CDR2 reads YENEEA. CDR3: CASRDRNRVPVTEAFF. The CDR3, as DNA: TGTGCCAGCAGGGATAGGAACAGGGTCCCTGTCACTGAAGCTTTCTTT. The variable domain in full, with the rest retrieved from reference TRBV11-3 and TRBJ1-1, is EAGVVQSPRYKIIEKKQPVAFWCNPISGHNTLYWYLQNLGQGPELLIRYENEEAVDDSQLPKDRFSAERLKGVDSTLKIQPAELGDSAVYLCASRDRNRVPVTEAFFGQGTRLTVV.

The chain joins TRBV7-2 to TRBJ2-4; tentatively, D is TRBD1 (5 bases). This CDR3 region has 16 residues. Deletions cut 5 bases from V and 0 bases from J, with 14 bases between. From germline, CDR1 is SGHTA and CDR2 FQGNSA. This chain's CDR3 is CASSHPTVIAKNIQYF. The CDR3 bases are TGTGCCAGCAGCCACCCGACAGTTATAGCCAAAAACATTCAGTACTTC.

This CDR3 is CASSAGGAERDEQFF. In DNA, the CDR3 is TGTGCCAGCAGCGCCGGGGGGGCGGAAAGGGATGAGCAGTTCTTC. The gene calls are TRBV7-8 and TRBJ2-1, with TRBD2 identical over 8 bases. V gave up 5 bases and J gave up 8 bases; unmatched junction bases: 11. Germline CDR1 is SGHVS and CDR2 is FQNEAQ. CDR3 length: 15 amino acids.

This clonotype was seen more than once but under ten times. The chain combines TRBV14 with TRBJ1-2; D is unresolved. Germline V gives CDR1 SGHDN, CDR2 FVKESK. Trimming removed 3 bases from V and 1 base from J, with 9 bases in between. The CDR3 totals 14 residues. CDR3 DNA sequence: TGTGCCAGCAGCCATATTCCGGATAACTATGGCTACACCTTC. Its translation: CASSHIPDNYGYTF.